Sequencing of this T cell receptor beta chain was carried out in a study of T cells in Graves' hyperthyroidism and ophthalmopathy. Points on this clonotype: Its antigen remains unknown. This clone may be a read error of a much larger clone one base away. No conserved phenylalanine or tryptophan ends this CDR3, so it is likely a read error.

Germline-derived CDR1 and CDR2 are LGHDT and YNNKEL (reference sequence). The CDR3 is 15 amino acids. V was clipped by 4 bases and J by 5 bases, with 15 bases between them. Amplified TCR beta CDR3 regions came from RNA transcripts. A first-round RT-PCR of the TCR CDR3 used the HTBI primer set. Each CDR3 protein gets one entry after TCRdb re-called the multiplex PCR reads with MiXCR. The sample lists 350,000 to 500,000 distinct CDR3 sequences; roughly an eighth were seen once. Overall study findings and caveats: The model forecast ophthalmopathy, anticipating it by a median 6.5 months before onset. Within blood appeared most thyroid clonotypes that had expanded above 0.001.

Sequencing was done on a sample of blood. The V gene is TRBV3-1, the J gene TRBJ2-1; D remains unclear. The TCR originated in a woman aged 18-30 years with Graves' hyperthyroidism. CDR3 nucleotide sequence: TGTGCCAGCAGCCGCAGTCAGAACGACGACAATGAGCAGTTCTGC. This translates into CASSRSQNDDNEQFC.